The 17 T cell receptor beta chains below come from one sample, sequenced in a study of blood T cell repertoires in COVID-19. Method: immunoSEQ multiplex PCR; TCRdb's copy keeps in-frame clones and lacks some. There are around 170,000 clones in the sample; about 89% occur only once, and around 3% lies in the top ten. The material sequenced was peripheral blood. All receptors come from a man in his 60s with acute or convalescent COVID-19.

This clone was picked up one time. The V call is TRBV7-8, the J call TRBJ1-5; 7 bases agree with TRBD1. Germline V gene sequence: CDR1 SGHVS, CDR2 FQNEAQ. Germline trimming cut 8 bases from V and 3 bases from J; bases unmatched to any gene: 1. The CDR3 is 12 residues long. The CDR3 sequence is CASGTANQPQHF. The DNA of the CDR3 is TGTGCCAGCGGGACAGCCAATCAGCCCCAGCATTTT. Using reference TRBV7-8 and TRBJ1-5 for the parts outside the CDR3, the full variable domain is GAGVSQSPRYKVAKRGQDVALRCDPISGHVSLFWYQQALGQGPEFLTYFQNEAQLDKSGLPSDRFFAERPEGSVSTLKIQRTQQEDSAVYLCASGTANQPQHFGDGTRLSIL.

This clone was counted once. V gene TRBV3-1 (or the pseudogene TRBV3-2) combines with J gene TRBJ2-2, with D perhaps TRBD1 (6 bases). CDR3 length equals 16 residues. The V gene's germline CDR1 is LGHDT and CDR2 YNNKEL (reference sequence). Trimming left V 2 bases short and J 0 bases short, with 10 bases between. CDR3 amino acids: CASSQQTGPNTGELFF. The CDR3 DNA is TGTGCCAGCAGCCAACAGACAGGTCCGAACACCGGGGAGCTGTTTTTT.

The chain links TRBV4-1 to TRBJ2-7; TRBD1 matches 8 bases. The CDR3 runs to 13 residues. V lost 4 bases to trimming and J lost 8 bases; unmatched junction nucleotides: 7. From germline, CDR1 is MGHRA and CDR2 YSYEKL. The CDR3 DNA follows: TGCGCCAGCAGCCTAAGGACAGGGTCCCAGCAGTACTTC. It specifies CASSLRTGSQQYF.

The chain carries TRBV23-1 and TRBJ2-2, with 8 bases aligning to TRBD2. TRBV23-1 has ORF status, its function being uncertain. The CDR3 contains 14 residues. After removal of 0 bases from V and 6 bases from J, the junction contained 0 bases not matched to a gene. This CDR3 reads CASSQSRGAGELFF. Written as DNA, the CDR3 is TGCGCCAGCAGTCAATCGCGGGGGGCCGGGGAGCTGTTTTTT.

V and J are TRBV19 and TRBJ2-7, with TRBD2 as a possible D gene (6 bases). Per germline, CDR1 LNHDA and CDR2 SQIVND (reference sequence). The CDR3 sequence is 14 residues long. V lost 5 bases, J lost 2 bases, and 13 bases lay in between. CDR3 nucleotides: TGTGCCAGTAGTTACAAGGGACTTACCTACGAGCAGTACTTC. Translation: CASSYKGLTYEQYF.

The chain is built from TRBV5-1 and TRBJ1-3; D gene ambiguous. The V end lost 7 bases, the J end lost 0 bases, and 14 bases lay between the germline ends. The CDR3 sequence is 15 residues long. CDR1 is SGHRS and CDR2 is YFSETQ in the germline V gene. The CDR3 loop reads CASRPVGASGNTIYF. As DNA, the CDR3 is TGCGCCAGCCGTCCAGTGGGAGCCTCTGGAAACACCATATATTTT. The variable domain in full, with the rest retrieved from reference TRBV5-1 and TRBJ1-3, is KAGVTQTPRYLIKTRGQQVTLSCSPISGHRSVSWYQQTPGQGLQFLFEYFSETQRNKGNFPGRFSGRQFSNSRSEMNVSTLELGDSALYLCASRPVGASGNTIYFGEGSWLTVV.

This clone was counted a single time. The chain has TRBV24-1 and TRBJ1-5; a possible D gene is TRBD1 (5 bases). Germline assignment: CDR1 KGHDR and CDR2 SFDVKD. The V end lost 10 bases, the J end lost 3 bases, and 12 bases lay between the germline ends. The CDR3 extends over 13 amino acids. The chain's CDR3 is CATTTGFNQPQHF. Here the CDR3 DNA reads TGTGCCACGACAACAGGTTTCAATCAGCCCCAGCATTTT.

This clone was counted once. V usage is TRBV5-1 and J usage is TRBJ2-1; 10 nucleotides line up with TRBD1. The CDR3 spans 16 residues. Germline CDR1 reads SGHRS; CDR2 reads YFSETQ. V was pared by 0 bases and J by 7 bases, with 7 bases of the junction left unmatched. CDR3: CASSLGDRGGLNEQFF. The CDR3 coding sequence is TGCGCCAGCAGCTTGGGGGACAGGGGAGGTTTGAATGAGCAGTTCTTC.

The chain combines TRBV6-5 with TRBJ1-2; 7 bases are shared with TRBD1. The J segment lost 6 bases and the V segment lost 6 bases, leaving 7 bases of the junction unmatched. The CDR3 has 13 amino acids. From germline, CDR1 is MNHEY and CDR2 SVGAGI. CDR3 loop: CASSTGQENGYTF. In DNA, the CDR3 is TGTGCCAGCAGCACCGGACAGGAAAATGGCTACACCTTC.

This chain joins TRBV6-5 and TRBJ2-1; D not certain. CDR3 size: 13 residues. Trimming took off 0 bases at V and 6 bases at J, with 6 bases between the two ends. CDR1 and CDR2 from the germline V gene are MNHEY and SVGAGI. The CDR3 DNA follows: TGTGCCAGCAGTTACTCCAGTCCCAATGAGCAGTTCTTC. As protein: CASSYSSPNEQFF.

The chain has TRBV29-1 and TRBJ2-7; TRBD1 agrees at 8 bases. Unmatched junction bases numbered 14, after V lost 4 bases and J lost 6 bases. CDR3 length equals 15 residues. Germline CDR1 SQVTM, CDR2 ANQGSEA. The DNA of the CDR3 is TGCAGCGTTGTTCCCGGGACAGGTGAAGTACGCGAGCAGTACTTC. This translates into CSVVPGTGEVREQYF.

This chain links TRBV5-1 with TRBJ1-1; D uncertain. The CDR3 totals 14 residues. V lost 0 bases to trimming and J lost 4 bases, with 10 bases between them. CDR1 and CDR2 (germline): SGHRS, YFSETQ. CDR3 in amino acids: CASSLVGESTEAFF. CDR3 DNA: TGCGCCAGCAGCTTGGTTGGGGAGAGCACTGAAGCTTTCTTT.

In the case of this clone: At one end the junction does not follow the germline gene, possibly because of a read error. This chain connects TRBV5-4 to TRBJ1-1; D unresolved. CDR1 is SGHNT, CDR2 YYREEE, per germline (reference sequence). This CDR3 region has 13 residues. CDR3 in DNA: TGTGCCAGCAGCTTGGGCGAGACCCAGGAAGGTTGCTTT. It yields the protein CASSLGETQEGCF. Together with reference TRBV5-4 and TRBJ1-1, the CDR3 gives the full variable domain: ETGVTQSPTHLIKTRGQQVTLRCSSQSGHNTVSWYQQALGQGPQFIFQYYREEENGRGNFPPRFSGLQFPNYSSELNVNALELDDSALYLCASSLGETQEGCFGQGTRLTVV.

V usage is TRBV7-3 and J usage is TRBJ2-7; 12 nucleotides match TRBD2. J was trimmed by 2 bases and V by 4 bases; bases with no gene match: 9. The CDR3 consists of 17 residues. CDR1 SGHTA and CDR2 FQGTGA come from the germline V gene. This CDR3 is CASSSASGLAGPYEQYF. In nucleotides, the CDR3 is TGTGCCAGCAGCTCGGCCTCCGGACTAGCGGGGCCCTACGAGCAGTACTTC.

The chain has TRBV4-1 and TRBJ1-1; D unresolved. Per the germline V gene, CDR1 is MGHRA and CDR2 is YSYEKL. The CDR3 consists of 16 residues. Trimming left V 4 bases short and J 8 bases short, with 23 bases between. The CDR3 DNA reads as TGCGCCAGCAGCCCAATCCTTCCGAGTTCAGGAGGGGAAGCTTTCTTT. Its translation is CASSPILPSSGGEAFF.

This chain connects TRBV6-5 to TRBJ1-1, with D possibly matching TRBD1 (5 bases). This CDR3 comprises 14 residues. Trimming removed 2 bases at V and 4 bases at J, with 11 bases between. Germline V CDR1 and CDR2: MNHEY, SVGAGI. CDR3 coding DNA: TGTGCCAGCAGTTACGACAGATTGGGCACTGAAGCTTTCTTT. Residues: CASSYDRLGTEAFF.

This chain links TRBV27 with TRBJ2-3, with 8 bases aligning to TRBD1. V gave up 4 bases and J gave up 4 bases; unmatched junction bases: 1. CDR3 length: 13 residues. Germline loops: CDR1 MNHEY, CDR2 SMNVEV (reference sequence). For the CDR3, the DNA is TGTGCCAGCAGTTGGACAGGGCCAGATACGCAGTATTTT. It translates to CASSWTGPDTQYF.